The next 7 T cell receptor beta chains were all read from a single sample in a study of identical twins. A single record per CDR3 protein comes from TCRdb applying MiXCR to the 5' RACE reads. This sample carries a few hundred thousand distinct CDR3 sequences, more than 9% of them seen once, and the ten largest clones take under 3.5%. Another study also made use of these data, one on yellow fever vaccine responses in identical twins.

Sequencing input: PBMCs. Receptors originate from a woman younger than 30 in good health.

V gene TRBV27 combines with J gene TRBJ2-1; 9 nucleotides line up with TRBD2. Per the germline V gene, CDR1 is MNHEY and CDR2 is SMNVEV (reference sequence). V was pared by 3 bases and J by 5 bases, with 5 bases of the junction left unmatched. This CDR3 is built from 15 residues. The CDR3 nucleotides are TGTGCCAGCAGTTTTAGGACTAGCGTTAACAATGAGCAGTTCTTC. Its protein product is CASSFRTSVNNEQFF.

The genes are TRBV30 and TRBJ2-1; D is perhaps TRBD2 (5 bases). Trimming cost V 0 bases and J 5 bases, with 14 bases left between them. CDR1 GTSNPN and CDR2 SVGIG come from the germline V gene (reference sequence). The CDR3 runs 15 residues. CDR3 DNA sequence: TGTGCCTGGAGTGTACGGGAATCTGTCCACAATGAGCAGTTCTTC. Translation gives CAWSVRESVHNEQFF.

This clonotype showed up just a few times. This chain joins TRBV6-1 and TRBJ1-4, with 9 bases lining up with TRBD1. The CDR3 loop spans 15 amino acids. V shed 5 bases and J 5 bases; nucleotides not matched to a gene: 6. Germline CDR1 reads MNHNS; CDR2 reads SASEGT. CDR3 in DNA: TGTGCCAGCAGTACCGGACAGGGGCTAAATGAAAAACTGTTTTTT. This codes for CASSTGQGLNEKLFF.

The chain employs TRBV7-8 and TRBJ1-5; 7 bases line up with TRBD1. V lost 6 bases, J lost 7 bases, and 12 bases stayed unmatched. The CDR3 length is 15 residues. Germline CDR1 SGHVS, CDR2 FQNEAQ. CDR3 in amino acids: CASSVGTAIEQPQHF. The CDR3 nucleotides read TGTGCCAGCAGTGTCGGGACAGCCATTGAGCAGCCCCAGCATTTT. The full variable domain, its missing parts supplied by reference TRBV7-8 and TRBJ1-5, is GAGVSQSPRYKVAKRGQDVALRCDPISGHVSLFWYQQALGQGPEFLTYFQNEAQLDKSGLPSDRFFAERPEGSVSTLKIQRTQQEDSAVYLCASSVGTAIEQPQHFGDGTRLSIL.

V is TRBV20-1 and J is TRBJ1-1, with D perhaps matching TRBD1 (5 bases). CDR3 length: 15 amino acids. The germline gives CDR1 DFQATT, CDR2 SNEGSKA (reference sequence). The ends were cut back, 0 bases at V and 2 bases at J, with 13 bases in the middle. The CDR3 here is CSARDIVGLNTEAFF. The CDR3 coding sequence is TGCAGTGCTAGAGATATTGTGGGGCTTAACACTGAAGCTTTCTTT.

Ten or more counts support this clonotype. The chain joins TRBV11-2 to TRBJ2-7, with 16 bases aligning to TRBD2. Trimming cost V 4 bases and J 1 base; bases outside gene matches: 7. This CDR3 spans 18 amino acids. In germline, CDR1 is SGHAT, CDR2 FQNNGV. The chain's CDR3 is CASSSGTSGRGSSYEQYF. The CDR3 DNA is TGTGCCAGCAGCTCAGGGACTAGCGGGAGGGGGAGTTCCTACGAGCAGTACTTC.

The gene calls are TRBV5-1 and TRBJ2-2, with 10 bases that match TRBD1. J lost 4 bases, V lost 0 bases, and 3 bases had no gene match. The CDR3 spans 16 residues. Germline V CDR1 and CDR2: SGHRS, YFSETQ. Here the CDR3 DNA reads TGCGCCAGCAGCTTGGAGGGACAGGGGAGCACCGGGGAGCTGTTTTTT. Amino acids: CASSLEGQGSTGELFF.